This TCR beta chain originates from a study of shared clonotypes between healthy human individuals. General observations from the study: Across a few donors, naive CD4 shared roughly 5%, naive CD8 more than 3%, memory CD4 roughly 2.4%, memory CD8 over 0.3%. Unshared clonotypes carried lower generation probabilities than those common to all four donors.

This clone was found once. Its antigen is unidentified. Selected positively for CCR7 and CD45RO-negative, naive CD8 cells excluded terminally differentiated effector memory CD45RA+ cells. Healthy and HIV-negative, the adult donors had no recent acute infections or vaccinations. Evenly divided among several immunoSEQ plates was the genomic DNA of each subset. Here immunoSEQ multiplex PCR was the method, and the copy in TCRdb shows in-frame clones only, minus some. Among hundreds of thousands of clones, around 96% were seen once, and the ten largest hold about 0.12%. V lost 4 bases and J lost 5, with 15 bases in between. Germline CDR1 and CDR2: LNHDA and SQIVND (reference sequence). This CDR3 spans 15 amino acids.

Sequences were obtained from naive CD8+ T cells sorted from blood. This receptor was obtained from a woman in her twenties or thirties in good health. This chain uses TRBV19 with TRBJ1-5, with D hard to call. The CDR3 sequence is CASSSGGVLDQPQHF. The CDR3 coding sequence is TGTGCCAGTAGTAGCGGCGGGGTGTTGGATCAGCCCCAGCATTTT.